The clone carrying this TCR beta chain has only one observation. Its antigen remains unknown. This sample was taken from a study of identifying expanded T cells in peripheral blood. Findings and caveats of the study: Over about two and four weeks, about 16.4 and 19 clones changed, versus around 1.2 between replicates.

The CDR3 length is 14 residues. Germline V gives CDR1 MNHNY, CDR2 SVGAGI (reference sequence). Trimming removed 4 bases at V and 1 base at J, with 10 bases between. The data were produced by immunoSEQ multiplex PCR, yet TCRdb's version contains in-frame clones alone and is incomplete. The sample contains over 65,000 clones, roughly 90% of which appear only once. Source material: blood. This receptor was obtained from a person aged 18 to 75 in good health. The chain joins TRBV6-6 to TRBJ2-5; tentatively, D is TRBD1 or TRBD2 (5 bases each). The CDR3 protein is CASSWGSIQETQYF. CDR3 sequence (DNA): TGTGCCAGCAGTTGGGGGAGTATCCAAGAGACCCAGTACTTC.